A single sample is the source of the 22 T cell receptor beta chains below, sequenced in a study of T cell changes during pregnancy in multiple sclerosis. Repertoires were generated with immunoSEQ multiplex PCR, while TCRdb's copy carries only in-frame clones and drops some. The sample holds about 18,000 clones, about 84% seen once. Sequenced here: CD8+ T cells from peripheral blood mononuclear cells, sampled after pregnancy. These receptors were taken from a female donor with multiple sclerosis, enrolled in a pregnancy study.

This chain connects TRBV2 to TRBJ2-4; the D gene is possibly TRBD1 (5 bases). Germline CDR1 and CDR2: SNHLY and FYNNEI. The CDR3 is 14 amino acids. Trimming removed 1 base at V and 9 bases at J, with 13 bases between. This CDR3 is CASSEGQIRAIQYF. CDR3 bases: TGTGCCAGCAGTGAAGGACAGATTAGGGCCATTCAGTACTTC.

CDR3 DNA sequence: TGTGCCAGCAGTGAAACTAGCGAGAAGGCCCAGTACTTC. Translated, it gives CASSETSEKAQYF. The chain couples TRBV6-4 to TRBJ2-5; 7 bases align to TRBD2. Germline V gene sequence: CDR1 MRHNA, CDR2 SNTAGT. Trimming took 3 bases from V and 9 from J; bases not matched to a gene: 7. This CDR3 contains 13 residues.

CDR3 coding DNA: TGCGCCAGCAGCTTCGACAACCGTAATGAAAAACTGTTTTTT. Its translation is CASSFDNRNEKLFF. This rearrangement joins TRBV5-1 to TRBJ1-4, with unresolved D. Per germline, CDR1 SGHRS and CDR2 YFSETQ. The CDR3 spans 14 residues. The germline V and J ends were trimmed by 2 bases and 4 bases, with 9 bases remaining between them. The variable domain in full, completed from reference TRBV5-1 and TRBJ1-4, reads KAGVTQTPRYLIKTRGQQVTLSCSPISGHRSVSWYQQTPGQGLQFLFEYFSETQRNKGNFPGRFSGRQFSNSRSEMNVSTLELGDSALYLCASSFDNRNEKLFFGSGTQLSVL.

This clone was seen once. The chain carries TRBV10-3 and TRBJ2-1, with a tentative D call TRBD2 (5 bases). Germline CDR1 is ENHRY and CDR2 is SYGVKD. The CDR3 extends over 19 amino acids. Deletions cut 0 bases from V and 3 bases from J, with 21 bases between. Here the CDR3 reads CAISESRDVSGLNYNEQFF. The CDR3 DNA reads TGTGCCATCAGTGAGTCGAGGGATGTTTCAGGCCTAAACTACAATGAGCAGTTCTTC.

The chain couples TRBV11-2 to TRBJ1-1; the D is unclear. The germline V gene has CDR1 SGHAT and CDR2 FQNNGV. The CDR3 runs to 15 residues. V gave up 3 bases and J gave up 2 bases, with 13 bases separating them. CDR3 DNA: TGTGCCAGCAGCTTGTTCCCGGGAGCCAACACTGAAGCTTTCTTT. This codes for CASSLFPGANTEAFF.

J is TRBJ2-5 and V is TRBV7-3, with D uncertain. The CDR3 is made up of 14 amino acids. Germline V gene data show CDR1 as SGHTA and CDR2 as FQGTGA. V gave up 1 base and J gave up 1 base, with 7 bases separating them. CDR3 nucleotides: TGTGCCAGCAGCTTAAGCGGCAGCCAAGAGACCCAGTACTTC. It yields the protein CASSLSGSQETQYF.

This chain connects TRBV4-3 to TRBJ2-7, with a weak D call TRBD2 (7 bases). Germline CDR1 reads LGHNA; CDR2 reads YSLEER. This CDR3 region has 16 residues. Trimming took off 0 bases at V and 4 bases at J, with 16 bases between the two ends. The CDR3 protein is CASSQDGGGGPYEQYF. CDR3 DNA: TGCGCCAGCAGCCAAGACGGAGGGGGGGGGCCGTACGAGCAGTACTTC.

This chain connects TRBV5-1 to TRBJ1-5, with D perhaps matching TRBD1 (5 bases). The CDR3 consists of 14 residues. Germline lookup yields CDR1 SGHRS and CDR2 YFSETQ. Trimming took 6 bases from V and 3 from J, leaving 13 bases between them. Here the CDR3 reads CASKPDSLNQPQHF. The DNA of the CDR3 is TGCGCCAGCAAGCCCGACAGCCTCAATCAGCCCCAGCATTTT.

This rearrangement joins TRBV9 to TRBJ2-7, with 7 bases that match TRBD2. J lost 2 bases, V lost 1 base, and 3 bases had no gene match. The CDR3 totals 14 residues. Germline V gene sequence: CDR1 SGDLS, CDR2 YYNGEE. The CDR3 spells CASSVSGEAYEQYF. CDR3 nucleotide sequence: TGTGCCAGCAGCGTAAGCGGGGAAGCCTACGAGCAGTACTTC.

V gene TRBV13 combines with J gene TRBJ2-1, with 10 positions matching TRBD2. The CDR3 consists of 15 residues. After removal of 0 bases from V and 6 bases from J, the junction contained 2 bases not matched to a gene. Per germline, CDR1 PRHDT and CDR2 FYEKMQ (reference sequence). The CDR3 region has the DNA TGTGCCAGCAGCTTAGGTCCTAGCGGGGGCAATGAGCAGTTCTTC. The encoded protein is CASSLGPSGGNEQFF.

The chain links TRBV7-9 to TRBJ2-1; 10 positions agree with TRBD1. This CDR3 comprises 14 residues. The germline V gene has CDR1 SEHNR and CDR2 FQNEAQ (reference sequence). Unmatched junction bases numbered 5, after V lost 5 bases and J lost 7 bases. The CDR3 DNA is TGTGCCAGCAGCCTGGACAGGGGGTGGAATGAGCAGTTCTTC. Translating it yields CASSLDRGWNEQFF.

The chain is built from TRBV7-8 and TRBJ1-4; TRBD1 matches 8 bases. V lost 5 bases, J lost 6 bases, and 11 bases stayed unmatched. This CDR3 is built from 16 residues. Germline lookup yields CDR1 SGHVS and CDR2 FQNEAQ. DNA of the CDR3: TGTGCCAGCAGCCGGGACAGGAGGCCCCTTCATGAAAAACTGTTTTTT. The encoded protein is CASSRDRRPLHEKLFF.

The chain recombines TRBV7-6 with TRBJ2-5, with TRBD2 matching 7 bases. After removal of 0 bases from V and 5 bases from J, the junction contained 6 bases not matched to a gene. The length of the CDR3 is 15 residues. Germline V lookup: CDR1 SGHVS, CDR2 FNYEAQ. The CDR3: CASSLAGGGWETQYF. The CDR3, as DNA: TGTGCCAGCAGCTTAGCGGGCGGGGGTTGGGAGACCCAGTACTTC.

J is TRBJ2-5 and V is TRBV9; D remains ambiguous. Germline V gene lookup returns CDR1 SGDLS and CDR2 YYNGEE. Trimming left V 0 bases short and J 6 bases short, with 9 bases between. The CDR3 contains 13 residues. The CDR3 nucleotides read TGTGCCAGCAGCGTAGACGACATAAAGACCCAGTACTTC. It specifies CASSVDDIKTQYF.

The CDR3 DNA sequence: TGTGCCAGCAGAAAGTACGGACTAGCGGAACCTAATGAGCAGTTCTTC. Protein product: CASRKYGLAEPNEQFF. V gene TRBV2 combines with J gene TRBJ2-1, with 10 bases matching TRBD2. The V gene's germline CDR1 is SNHLY and CDR2 FYNNEI. The CDR3 extends over 16 amino acids. Trimming at V came to 6 bases and at J to 7 bases, leaving 12 bases not matched to a gene.

V is TRBV5-4 and J is TRBJ1-1; D possibly corresponds to TRBD1 (5 bases). Trimming left V 3 bases short and J 2 bases short, with 14 bases between. Germline V gene lookup returns CDR1 SGHNT and CDR2 YYREEE (reference sequence). CDR3 size: 15 residues. This CDR3 reads CASSSARQLNTEAFF. CDR3 nucleotide sequence: TGTGCCAGCAGCTCTGCGAGACAGTTAAACACTGAAGCTTTCTTT.

This clone was seen once. V is TRBV6-1 and J is TRBJ2-5, with D tentatively TRBD2 (7 bases). The CDR3 is 15 amino acids. Trimming removed 8 bases at V and 2 bases at J, with 18 bases between. Per the germline V gene, CDR1 is MNHNS and CDR2 is SASEGT. The CDR3 is CASAWRAGAQETQYF. The CDR3 DNA follows: TGTGCCAGCGCCTGGAGGGCGGGGGCTCAAGAGACCCAGTACTTC.

By share of the sample, this clone is medium-sized. The chain uses TRBV9 and TRBJ2-7; TRBD2 matches 11 bases. The J segment lost 5 bases and the V segment lost 4 bases, leaving 8 bases of the junction unmatched. CDR3 length: 15 amino acids. Germline V gene lookup returns CDR1 SGDLS and CDR2 YYNGEE. CDR3 amino acids: CASSTHELAGDEQYF. The CDR3 DNA reads as TGTGCCAGCAGCACACATGAACTAGCGGGAGACGAGCAGTACTTC.

The chain couples TRBV13 to TRBJ1-1; D is perhaps TRBD1 (5 bases). With 5 bases removed from V and 6 bases from J, the gap between germline ends came to 19 bases. The length of the CDR3 is 15 residues. Germline V gene lookup returns CDR1 PRHDT and CDR2 FYEKMQ (reference sequence). The CDR3, as DNA: TGTGCCAGCAGCCCGAAAGGTAGGGGTAATCCTGAAGCTTTCTTT. The encoded protein is CASSPKGRGNPEAFF.

The gene calls are TRBV6-5 and TRBJ2-1; no clear D gene. The CDR3 spans 15 residues. Germline lookup yields CDR1 MNHEY and CDR2 SVGAGI. Trimming took 0 bases from V and 0 from J, leaving 6 bases between them. CDR3 protein: CASSYSANSYNEQFF. CDR3 nucleotides: TGTGCCAGCAGTTACTCGGCCAACTCCTACAATGAGCAGTTCTTC.

The rearrangement joins TRBV7-9 to TRBJ2-3; D is uncertain. This CDR3 has 12 residues. With 4 bases removed from V and 5 bases from J, the gap between germline ends came to 7 bases. Germline-derived CDR1 and CDR2 are SEHNR and FQNEAQ (reference sequence). The DNA for the CDR3 is TGTGCCAGCAGCTCCTACGGAGATACGCAGTATTTT. Residues: CASSSYGDTQYF.

This clone is a singleton in its sample. The chain couples TRBV6-4 to TRBJ2-1; perhaps TRBD2 as D (5 bases). The CDR3 loop spans 13 amino acids. Germline V lookup: CDR1 MRHNA, CDR2 SNTAGT. Deletions cut 4 bases from V and 10 bases from J, with 14 bases between. Here the CDR3 DNA reads TGTGCCAGCAGTGCCAAAGGCGAGCGGGAGCAGTTCTTC. Protein: CASSAKGEREQFF.